The TCR beta chain under discussion was sequenced for a study of shared clonotypes between healthy human individuals. CD8 cells classed as naive were CD45RO-negative and positively selected for CCR7, excluding terminally differentiated effector memory CD45RA+ cells. Here immunoSEQ multiplex PCR was the method, and the copy in TCRdb shows in-frame clones only, minus some. The sample lists hundreds of thousands of clones; roughly 96% were seen once. Per germline, CDR1 SGHAT and CDR2 FQNNGV. V was shortened by 5 bases and J by 0 bases, with 11 bases between the two germline ends. CDR3 size: 15 residues. In its sample, this clone was seen once.

The rearrangement joins TRBV11-2 to TRBJ1-3; D is unresolved. The TCR was taken from a woman aged 25 to 39 in good health. The sample consisted of naive CD8+ T cells sorted from blood. CDR3 in DNA: TGTGCCAGCAGCCACCGAACTATCTCTGGAAACACCATATATTTT. This sequence encodes CASSHRTISGNTIYF.